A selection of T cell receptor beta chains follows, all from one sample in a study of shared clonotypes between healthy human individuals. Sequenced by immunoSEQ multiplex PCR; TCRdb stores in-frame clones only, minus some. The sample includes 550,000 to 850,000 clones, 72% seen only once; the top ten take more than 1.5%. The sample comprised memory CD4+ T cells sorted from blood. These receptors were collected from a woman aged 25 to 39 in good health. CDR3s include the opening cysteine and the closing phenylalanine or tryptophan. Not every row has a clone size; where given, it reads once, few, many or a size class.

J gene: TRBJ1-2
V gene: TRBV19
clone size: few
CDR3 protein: CASSMAGYGYTF

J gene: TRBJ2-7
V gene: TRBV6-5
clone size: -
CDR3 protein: CASSYGRAYEQYF

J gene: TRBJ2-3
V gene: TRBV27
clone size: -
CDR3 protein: CASSFSIGGQVDTQYF

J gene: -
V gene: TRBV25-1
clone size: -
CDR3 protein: CASTQREVHEQYF

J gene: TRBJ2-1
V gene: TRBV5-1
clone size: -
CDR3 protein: CASSPHPGTADYNEQFF

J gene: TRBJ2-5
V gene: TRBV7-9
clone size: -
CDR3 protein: CASSQQGPGNF

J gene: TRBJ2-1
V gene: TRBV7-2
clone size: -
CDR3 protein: CASSLVFSSGGYNEQFF

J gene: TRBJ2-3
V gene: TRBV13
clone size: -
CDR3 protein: CASSQGLAAALDTQYF

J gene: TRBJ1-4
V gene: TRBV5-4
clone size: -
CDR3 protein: CASSLETEEKLFF

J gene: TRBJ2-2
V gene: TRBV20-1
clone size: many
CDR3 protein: CSAAGHGELFF

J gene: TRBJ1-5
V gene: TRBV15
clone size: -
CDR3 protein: CATSTDRGLGPQHF

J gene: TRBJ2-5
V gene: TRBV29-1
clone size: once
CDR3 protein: CSARQGQETQYF

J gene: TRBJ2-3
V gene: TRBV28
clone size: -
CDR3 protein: CASNSGRHTDTQYF

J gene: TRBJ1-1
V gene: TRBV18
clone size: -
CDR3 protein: CASSLNDRGHTEAFF

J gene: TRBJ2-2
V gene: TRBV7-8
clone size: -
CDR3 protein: CASSLAGTMNTGELFF

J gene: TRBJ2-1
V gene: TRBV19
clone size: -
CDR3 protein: CASSSGRALQFF

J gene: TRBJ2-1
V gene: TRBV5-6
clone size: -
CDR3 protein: CASSLRRDGNEQFF

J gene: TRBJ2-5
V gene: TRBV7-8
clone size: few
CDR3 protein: CASSFQETQYF

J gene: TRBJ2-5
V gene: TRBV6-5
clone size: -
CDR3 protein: CASSPPSETQYF

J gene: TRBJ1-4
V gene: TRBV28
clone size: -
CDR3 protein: CASSPDLYRATNEKLFF

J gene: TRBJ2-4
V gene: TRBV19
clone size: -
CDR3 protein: CASSSRPGGLAGDAIQYF

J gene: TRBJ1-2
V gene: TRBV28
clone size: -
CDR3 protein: CASSFLTWGYTF

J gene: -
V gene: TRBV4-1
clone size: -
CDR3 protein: CASSQERDSEQYF

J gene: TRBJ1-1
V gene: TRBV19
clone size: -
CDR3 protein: CASSILDSLSTEAFF

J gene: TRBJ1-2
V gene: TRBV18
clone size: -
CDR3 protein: CASSGSGAGNGYTF